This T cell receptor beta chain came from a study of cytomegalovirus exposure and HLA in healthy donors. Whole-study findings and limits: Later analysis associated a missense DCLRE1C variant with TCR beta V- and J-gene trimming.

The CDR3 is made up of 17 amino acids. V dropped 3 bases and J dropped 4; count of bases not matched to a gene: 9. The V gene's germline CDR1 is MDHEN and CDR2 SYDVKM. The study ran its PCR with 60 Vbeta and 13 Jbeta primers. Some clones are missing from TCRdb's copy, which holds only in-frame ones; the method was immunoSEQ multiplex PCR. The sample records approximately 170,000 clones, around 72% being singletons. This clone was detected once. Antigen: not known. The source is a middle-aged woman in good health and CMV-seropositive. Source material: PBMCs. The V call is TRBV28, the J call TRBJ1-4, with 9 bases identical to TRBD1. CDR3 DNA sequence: TGTGCCAGCAGTTTGAGTGGTACAGGGGGCTATAATGAAAAACTGTTTTTT. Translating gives CASSLSGTGGYNEKLFF.